The source of this TCR beta chain is a study of PD-L1 blockade in urothelial cancer. At the level of the study: Of approximately 30 patients, some 25 were males with bladder-origin urothelial cancer. Patients had undergone 0 to 3 prior chemotherapy regimens.

Synthetic spike-ins, TCR analog templates, were added into each PCR. Levels of FFPE tumor DNA were quantified by means of amplified housekeeping genes. TCRdb keeps only in-frame clones here, not all; method: immunoSEQ multiplex PCR. The sample includes some 800 clones, approximately 35% seen only once; the top ten take about 11%. V lost 7 bases, J lost 7 bases, and 22 bases lay in between. This CDR3 is 16 amino acids long. Germline lookup yields CDR1 MNHGY and CDR2 SAAAGT. This clone counts as medium-sized. This chain joins TRBV6-8 and TRBJ1-4; no reliable D call. The source was tumor tissue, collected before atezolizumab (anti-PD-L1) treatment. The sequence was obtained from a man aged 45-65 years with urothelial cancer. The DNA of the CDR3 is TGTGCCAGCACTCTAAAAACACCCCGGACTGGTGAAAAACTGTTTTTT. It specifies CASTLKTPRTGEKLFF.